This TCR beta chain was identified in a study of beta chain bispecific antibodies for T cell cancers. Study-level background: Jurkat cells expressed TRBV12-3; HPB-ALL cells expressed TRBV5-5.

This clonotype has ten or more counts. No antigen is known for it. Expansion lasted two to three days, with either anti-CD3 antibody OKT3 or CD3/CD28 beads. The study's findings and limits: In these mixed samples, most targeted TRBV reads derived from the leukemia cell line.

The length of the CDR3 is 14 residues. Germline trimming cut 4 bases from V and 5 bases from J; bases unmatched to any gene: 7. Germline V gene data show CDR1 as LGHDT and CDR2 as YNNKEL (reference sequence). TCRdb fed the 5' RACE reads into MiXCR, producing one record per CDR3 protein. There are 20,000 to 25,000 distinct CDR3 sequences in the sample; about 2.6% occur only once, and about a third lies in the top ten. The gene calls are TRBV3-1 and TRBJ2-5; 7 nucleotides align to TRBD2. The sequenced sample consisted of healthy donor T cells cultured with leukemia cells. This clonotype was obtained from a human donor in good health. Some clones in this sample may be carry-over from other donors' samples. CDR3 nucleotides: TGTGCCAGCAGCCTTCTCGCGGGGGAGGAGACCCAGTACTTC. It codes for CASSLLAGEETQYF.